This passage covers 30 T cell receptor beta chains from one sample sequenced in a study of blood T cells in healthy people across ages. It was with a sample-barcoded 5' primer and a J-beta primer mix that a second PCR of roughly 7 to 11 cycles was run. TCRdb fed the 5' RACE reads into MiXCR, producing one record per CDR3 protein. The data show around 620,000 distinct CDR3 sequences, with 25% to 30% seen just once and approximately 18% held by the top ten. Sequenced material: blood. These receptors were obtained from an older woman in good health.

V is TRBV7-2 and J is TRBJ1-2; no clear D gene. V shed 5 bases and J shed 7 bases, with 14 bases lying between them. The CDR3 runs to 13 residues. Germline CDR1 is SGHTA and CDR2 is FQGNSA. The CDR3 loop is CASSPSRVPGYTF. DNA for the CDR3: TGTGCCAGCAGCCCTAGCCGGGTTCCTGGCTACACCTTC.

This clonotype showed up just a few times. This rearrangement joins TRBV7-9 to TRBJ2-1, with 9 bases lining up with TRBD1. Germline V CDR1 and CDR2: SEHNR, FQNEAQ (reference sequence). The J segment lost 10 bases and the V segment lost 2 bases, leaving 6 bases of the junction unmatched. The CDR3 contains 14 residues. CDR3 amino acids: CASSLIGTGSEQFF. The CDR3 coding sequence is TGTGCCAGCAGCTTAATAGGGACAGGGAGCGAGCAGTTCTTC.

The rearrangement uses TRBV3-1 and TRBJ1-1; TRBD1 might be the D (6 bases). V dropped 5 bases and J dropped 6 bases, with 16 bases sitting between them. Germline V CDR1 and CDR2: LGHDT, YNNKEL (reference sequence). The CDR3 is made up of 14 amino acids. This CDR3 reads CASSRGARGSEAFF. CDR3 DNA sequence: TGTGCCAGCAGCAGGGGGGCTCGCGGGTCTGAAGCTTTCTTT.

The chain recombines TRBV11-3 with TRBJ2-5; D may be TRBD1 (5 bases). The DNA end is more similar to TRBJ2-1, so the J call may be wrong. CDR1 is SGHNT and CDR2 is YENEEA in the germline V gene. The CDR3 has 18 amino acids. The DNA of the CDR3 is TGTGCCAGCAGCCATAGGGGTACCGGGTCCGTCTTGGGTAATGAGCAGTTCTTC. Amino acids: CASSHRGTGSVLGNEQFF.

The V gene is TRBV11-2, the J gene TRBJ1-1; tentative D call: TRBD1 (6 bases). Germline V gene sequence: CDR1 SGHAT, CDR2 FQNNGV. The CDR3 extends over 13 amino acids. Trimming removed 5 bases at V and 5 bases at J, with 12 bases between. CDR3 nucleotide sequence: TGTGCCAGCAGCACCAACAGGGTAACTGAAGCTTTCTTT. Translated, it gives CASSTNRVTEAFF.

This clonotype was picked up a small number of times. The J gene is TRBJ1-1, the V gene TRBV7-2; D is unclear. Germline V gene sequence: CDR1 SGHTA, CDR2 FQGNSA. Trimming left V 5 bases short and J 4 bases short, with 11 bases between. The CDR3 runs to 13 residues. CDR3 sequence (DNA): TGTGCCAGCAGCCCCCGTAGGAGCACTGAAGCTTTCTTT. Residues: CASSPRRSTEAFF.

The gene calls are TRBV4-1 and TRBJ2-6; D may match TRBD1 or TRBD2 (5 bases each). The length of the CDR3 is 17 residues. Germline V CDR1 and CDR2: MGHRA, YSYEKL. V lost 5 bases to trimming and J lost 6 bases, with 20 bases between them. The CDR3 sequence: CASSAEGLTLVANVLTF. The CDR3 nucleotides read TGCGCCAGCAGCGCCGAGGGGTTAACTCTGGTGGCCAACGTCCTGACTTTC.

This clonotype has a handful of counts. The CDR3 loop is CASSREGADGYTF. The CDR3 DNA reads TGCGCCAGCAGCAGGGAGGGGGCTGATGGCTACACCTTC. V usage is TRBV5-1 and J usage is TRBJ1-2; 7 nucleotides agree with TRBD1. Trimming cost V 4 bases and J 6 bases; bases outside gene matches: 6. In germline, CDR1 is SGHRS, CDR2 YFSETQ. The CDR3 extends over 13 amino acids. Based on the CDR3 plus reference TRBV5-1 and TRBJ1-2, the full variable domain is KAGVTQTPRYLIKTRGQQVTLSCSPISGHRSVSWYQQTPGQGLQFLFEYFSETQRNKGNFPGRFSGRQFSNSRSEMNVSTLELGDSALYLCASSREGADGYTFGSGTRLTVV.

The chain employs TRBV29-1 and TRBJ1-4; D is perhaps TRBD1 (5 bases). The length of the CDR3 is 14 residues. The V gene lost 6 bases and the J gene lost 8 bases, with 19 bases spanning the gap. Germline V gene lookup returns CDR1 SQVTM and CDR2 ANQGSEA. This CDR3 reads CSVASRVQGEKLFF. The CDR3 DNA is TGCAGCGTCGCGTCCCGGGTCCAGGGCGAAAAACTGTTTTTT. The full variable domain, rest sourced from reference TRBV29-1 and TRBJ1-4, is SAVISQKPSRDICQRGTSLTIQCQVDSQVTMMFWYRQQPGQSLTLIATANQGSEATYESGFVIDKFPISRPNLTFSTLTVSNMSPEDSSIYLCSVASRVQGEKLFFGSGTQLSVL.

The chain couples TRBV15 to TRBJ2-5; tentatively, D is TRBD1 (5 bases). Germline CDR1 reads LNHNV; CDR2 reads YYDKDF (reference sequence). CDR3 length equals 13 residues. V was cut by 2 bases and J by 4 bases, with 8 bases left in between. The CDR3 coding sequence is TGTGCCACCAGCAGACGCAGGGCAGAGACCCAGTACTTC. This translates into CATSRRRAETQYF.

This clonotype has more than one count but fewer than ten. The chain links TRBV5-1 to TRBJ2-5, with 12 positions matching TRBD2. Near its end, the DNA agrees better with TRBJ2-1, so the J call may be wrong. CDR3 size: 16 residues. CDR1 SGHRS and CDR2 YFSETQ come from the germline V gene. CDR3 amino acids: CASSLVASGGDNEQFF. In nucleotides, the CDR3 is TGCGCCAGCAGCTTGGTGGCTAGCGGGGGGGACAATGAGCAGTTCTTC.

Of note for this clonotype: A junction end diverges from the germline sequence, so it may reflect a read error. The chain has TRBV7-9 and TRBJ1-4, with D possibly TRBD1 on 5 matching bases. CDR1 and CDR2 from the germline V gene are SEHNR and FQNEAQ (reference sequence). The CDR3 length is 16 residues. The CDR3 nucleotides read TGTGCCAGCAGCCCCGACGGACGGACAACTAATGAAAAACTGTTATTT. Amino acids: CASSPDGRTTNEKLLF.

At least ten counts were recorded for this clonotype. The V and J genes are TRBV5-5 and TRBJ2-7; 9 bases match TRBD1. The CDR3 has 13 amino acids. Germline CDR1 SGHKS, CDR2 YYEKEE (reference sequence). With V trimmed by 3 bases and J by 3 bases, 1 base remained unmatched. The CDR3 protein is CASSSTGGYEQYF. The CDR3 coding sequence is TGTGCCAGCAGCTCGACAGGGGGCTACGAGCAGTACTTC.

This clonotype was found a few times. The gene calls are TRBV27 and TRBJ1-3; weak D call: TRBD1 (5 bases). The CDR3 sequence is 15 residues long. Germline values: CDR1 MNHEY, CDR2 SMNVEV (reference sequence). V dropped 5 bases and J dropped 3 bases, with 14 bases sitting between them. The CDR3 nucleotides read TGTGCCAGCAGTATAAAGGGGCCAGGTGGAAACACCATATATTTT. Residues: CASSIKGPGGNTIYF.

This clonotype appeared a few times. This may come from a read error, since a much larger clone is one base off. The gene calls are TRBV7-2 and TRBJ1-2; unclear D gene. The CDR3 has 12 amino acids. The V gene's germline CDR1 is SGHTA and CDR2 FQGNSA. With 1 base removed from V and 8 bases from J, the gap between germline ends came to 8 bases. The CDR3, as DNA: TGTGCCAGCAGCTTAGAGGCGGGCGGCTACACCTTC. Translation: CASSLEAGGYTF.

The J gene is TRBJ2-1, the V gene TRBV10-3, with 7 bases that match TRBD2. The length of the CDR3 is 13 residues. Trimming cost V 7 bases and J 1 base; bases outside gene matches: 1. Germline V lookup: CDR1 ENHRY, CDR2 SYGVKD. CDR3 loop: CAITGGSYNEQFF. DNA for the CDR3: TGTGCCATCACGGGGGGATCCTACAATGAGCAGTTCTTC.

V gene TRBV30 combines with J gene TRBJ2-5; D is possibly TRBD1 or TRBD2 (6 bases each). Germline CDR1 and CDR2: GTSNPN and SVGIG (reference sequence). This CDR3 region has 13 residues. The V gene lost 1 base and the J gene lost 5 bases, with 11 bases spanning the gap. CDR3 amino acids: CAWSGGAGETQYF. The CDR3 DNA sequence: TGTGCCTGGAGTGGGGGGGCTGGGGAGACCCAGTACTTC.

As for this clonotype: Compared with germline, one end of the junction differs, possibly owing to a read error. This chain connects TRBV5-5 to TRBJ2-6; maybe TRBD1 (5 bases). This CDR3 spans 16 amino acids. Germline V lookup: CDR1 SGHKS, CDR2 YYEKEE (reference sequence). CDR3 residues: CASSLAPLLGPNVRTF. The CDR3 nucleotides are TGTGCCAGCAGCTTGGCCCCCCTGCTGGGGCCCAACGTCCGGACTTTC.

This clonotype was observed a few times. V is TRBV7-2 and J is TRBJ2-7; 8 nucleotides align to TRBD1. Germline V gene sequence: CDR1 SGHTA, CDR2 FQGNSA. There are 15 residues in the CDR3. The ends lost 4 bases at V and 3 bases at J; junction bases unmatched: 8. The CDR3 sequence: CASSSNARGLYEQYF. In DNA, the CDR3 is TGTGCCAGCAGCTCCAATGCCAGGGGGCTCTACGAGCAGTACTTC.

V gene TRBV20-1 combines with J gene TRBJ1-2; D perhaps matches TRBD1 (5 bases). Germline V lookup: CDR1 DFQATT, CDR2 SNEGSKA (reference sequence). The CDR3 is 15 amino acids. Trimming removed 1 base at V and 8 bases at J, with 20 bases between. DNA for the CDR3: TGCAGTGCTAGAGTAGGAGGAGGTGGGGCATGGGGCTACACCTTC. As protein: CSARVGGGGAWGYTF.

This clonotype was seen more than once but under ten times. The chain has TRBV12-3 or TRBV12-4 and TRBJ1-6; D ambiguous. The CDR3 extends over 14 amino acids. Trimming stripped 2 bases from V and 7 bases from J, with 9 bases between. CDR3 region: CASSLTVGNSPLHF. CDR3 in DNA: TGTGCCAGCAGTTTAACAGTGGGGAATTCACCCCTCCACTTT.

This sequence joins TRBV14 and TRBJ2-1, with TRBD2 matching over 13 bases. This CDR3 has 14 amino acids. Per germline, CDR1 SGHDN and CDR2 FVKESK. Losses at the gene ends were 7 bases for V and 7 bases for J; bases not matched to a gene: 4. The CDR3 DNA reads as TGTGCCAGCAACAGACTAGCGGGAGGTAATGAGCAGTTCTTC. Translating it yields CASNRLAGGNEQFF.

Written as DNA, the CDR3 is TGTGCCAGCAGCCTCTTCATGGGCTATGGCTACACCTTC. Protein sequence: CASSLFMGYGYTF. This rearrangement joins TRBV12-3 or TRBV12-4 to TRBJ1-2; D call uncertain. The CDR3 has 13 residues. V lost 6 bases and J lost 4, with 12 bases in between.

This clonotype was recorded a few times. The chain links TRBV20-1 to TRBJ2-3; 13 bases map to TRBD2. Germline V lookup: CDR1 DFQATT, CDR2 SNEGSKA (reference sequence). Trimming took 0 bases from V and 4 from J; bases not matched to a gene: 4. This CDR3 is 16 amino acids long. CDR3 in amino acids: CSARDHGLAGADTQYF. In nucleotides, the CDR3 is TGCAGTGCTAGAGATCATGGACTAGCGGGAGCAGATACGCAGTATTTT.

The V call is TRBV7-2, the J call TRBJ1-6; no reliable D call. This CDR3 contains 13 residues. Germline CDR1 reads SGHTA; CDR2 reads FQGNSA. V was clipped by 4 bases and J by 7 bases, with 8 bases between them. The CDR3: CASSSRQNSPLHF. CDR3 sequence (DNA): TGTGCCAGCAGCTCGCGCCAAAATTCACCCCTCCACTTT.

This clonotype was counted a single time. V usage is TRBV20-1 and J usage is TRBJ1-1, with no clear D. CDR3 length: 13 amino acids. Trimming removed 0 bases from V and 1 base from J, with 6 bases in between. The germline V gene encodes CDR1 DFQATT and CDR2 SNEGSKA (reference sequence). The CDR3 reads CSARDNRNTEAFF. The CDR3 bases are TGCAGTGCTAGAGACAACCGGAACACTGAAGCTTTCTTT.

V and J are TRBV20-1 and TRBJ1-1; D ambiguous. This CDR3 has 14 amino acids. Germline V gives CDR1 DFQATT, CDR2 SNEGSKA (reference sequence). Trimming took off 3 bases at V and 1 base at J, with 12 bases between the two ends. Here the CDR3 DNA reads TGCAGTGCTAGGGGCCTAGGTCCGAACACTGAAGCTTTCTTT. Amino acid sequence: CSARGLGPNTEAFF.

This clonotype was observed a handful of times. CDR3 in DNA: TGTGCCAGCAGCCAAGATGCTCGTTCCCCTAACTATGGCTACACCTTC. It yields the protein CASSQDARSPNYGYTF. This chain uses TRBV3-1 with TRBJ1-2; D is uncertain. There are 16 residues in the CDR3. Germline CDR1 reads LGHDT; CDR2 reads YNNKEL (reference sequence). The ends were cut back, 0 bases at V and 0 bases at J, with 11 bases in the middle.

CDR3 region: CASSSGGGRAFF. The CDR3, as DNA: TGTGCCAGCAGCTCCGGAGGGGGAAGGGCTTTCTTT. V and J are TRBV7-9 and TRBJ1-1; a weak D match, TRBD1 (6 bases). This CDR3 comprises 12 residues. Germline assignment: CDR1 SEHNR and CDR2 FQNEAQ (reference sequence). Trimming left V 4 bases short and J 11 bases short, with 14 bases between.

This clonotype has just a few counts. J is TRBJ2-7 and V is TRBV5-6; D possibly uses TRBD1 or TRBD2 (5 bases each). Germline CDR1 SGHDT, CDR2 YYEEEE. CDR3 length equals 14 residues. Trimming took off 6 bases at V and 3 bases at J, with 16 bases between the two ends. This CDR3 reads CASIARGEGYEQYF. In DNA, the CDR3 is TGTGCCAGCATAGCCCGAGGGGAAGGCTACGAGCAGTACTTC.